This TCR beta chain was profiled in a study of cytomegalovirus exposure and HLA in healthy donors. Study-level points and caveats: Later analysis suggested links between common viral pathogens and several top significant clusters. CMV serostatus was the sole immune exposure information available. More clonal expansion characterized HLA-associated TCR beta chains than equally common others in a later analysis. The dataset shows that most TCR sequences were rare, while some public TCRs occurred in many donors.

Concerning this clone: The antigen is undetermined.

Primers included in the PCR were 60 Vbeta and 13 Jbeta primers. Clones were read by immunoSEQ multiplex PCR, and TCRdb kept only the in-frame ones, dropping some. The repertoire holds 90,000 to 120,000 clones, with approximately 79% as singletons. Germline CDR1 and CDR2: SGHNT and YYREEE (reference sequence). V lost 0 bases and J lost 6, with 10 bases in between. CDR3 length equals 15 residues. This TCR derives from a man aged 18 to 30 in good health and CMV-seronegative. Sequenced sample: PBMCs. V and J are TRBV5-4 and TRBJ1-6; no clear D. The CDR3 region has the DNA TGTGCCAGCAGCTTGGACAGTGGGTCTAATTCACCCCTCCACTTT. It is translated as CASSLDSGSNSPLHF.